This T cell receptor (beta chain) originates from a study of CD8 T cells in ankylosing spondylitis. The CDR3 covers 14 residues. The germline V gene encodes CDR1 MDHEN and CDR2 SYDVKM. With V trimmed by 6 bases and J by 8 bases, 11 bases remained unmatched. Each TCR beta library was made by quantitative 5'-RACE that incorporated molecular barcodes. Each CDR3 protein gets one entry after TCRdb re-called the 5' RACE reads with MiXCR. The sample has tens of thousands of distinct CDR3 sequences; approximately 5.3% are singletons. This clonotype was picked up many times. This TCR was recovered from a male donor with ankylosing spondylitis or in good health (not recorded which). Material: blood, either unsorted or a sorted T cell fraction (not recorded which). The V gene is TRBV28, the J gene TRBJ1-1; TRBD1 matches 8 bases. Written as DNA, the CDR3 is TGTGCCAGCAGCTTGGACAGGGTCAACGGGGAAGCTTTCTTT. Translation: CASSLDRVNGEAFF.